The 21 T cell receptor beta chains in this list originate from one sample, sequenced in a study of T-cell memory formation after mild COVID-19. TCRdb re-derived calls from the 5' RACE reads in MiXCR, one entry per CDR3 protein. The sample shows hundreds of thousands of distinct CDR3 sequences, roughly 25% of them seen only once. The sequencing input was PBMCs or a T cell subset sorted from them (not recorded which). The receptors originated from an adult woman who had mild COVID-19 (a few samples of this study predate the infection). Cell type and time point are not known.

This clonotype has more than one count but fewer than ten. The rearrangement links TRBV5-1 to TRBJ2-1; weak D call: TRBD2 (5 bases). In germline, CDR1 is SGHRS, CDR2 YFSETQ. The CDR3 is 15 amino acids. V shed 0 bases and J shed 2 bases, with 9 bases lying between them. CDR3 coding DNA: TGCGCCAGCAGCTTGGGAGGGCTCCCCTACAATGAGCAGTTCTTC. Translation gives CASSLGGLPYNEQFF.

This clonotype was counted a few times. V and J are TRBV2 and TRBJ1-2; D possibly corresponds to TRBD1 (5 bases). Trimming shortened V by 3 bases and J by 7 bases, and 18 bases separated the two germline ends. Germline CDR1 is SNHLY and CDR2 is FYNNEI. This CDR3 is 15 amino acids long. The CDR3 nucleotides read TGTGCCAGCAGTGAGCTTAGACAGCCCACACGTGGCTACACCTTC. It specifies CASSELRQPTRGYTF.

This clonotype was seen a handful of times. The gene calls are TRBV15 and TRBJ1-1; TRBD1 matches 7 bases. Germline V lookup: CDR1 LNHNV, CDR2 YYDKDF (reference sequence). The CDR3 loop spans 14 amino acids. Losses at the gene ends were 2 bases for V and 5 bases for J; bases not matched to a gene: 5. The CDR3 sequence is CATSRSYRGTEAFF. CDR3 in DNA: TGTGCCACCAGCAGATCCTACAGGGGAACTGAAGCTTTCTTT.

This clonotype was seen repeatedly, ten times or more. V is TRBV12-3 or TRBV12-4 and J is TRBJ2-5; the D is unclear. Trimming removed 4 bases at V and 5 bases at J, with 8 bases between. This CDR3 spans 12 amino acids. The CDR3: CASSWNGETQYF. For the CDR3, the DNA is TGTGCCAGCAGTTGGAACGGTGAGACCCAGTACTTC.

The J gene is TRBJ2-1, the V gene TRBV21-1. TRBV21-1 corresponds to a pseudogene. This CDR3 is built from 10 residues. This CDR3 is CASSKDEQFF. The CDR3 DNA follows: TGTGCCAGCAGCAAGGATGAGCAGTTCTTC.

CDR3 in amino acids: CASSQTTSFSYNEQFF. DNA for the CDR3: TGCGCCAGCAGCCAGACGACTAGCTTCTCCTACAATGAGCAGTTCTTC. The chain couples TRBV4-3 to TRBJ2-1; 7 bases line up with TRBD2. The CDR3 runs 16 residues. Trimming took 3 bases from V and 0 from J; bases not matched to a gene: 5. The germline V gene has CDR1 LGHNA and CDR2 YSLEER.

This clonotype was seen at least ten times. The rearrangement joins TRBV7-2 to TRBJ2-2, with D hard to call. Looked up from germline, CDR1 is SGHTA and CDR2 is FQGNSA. The CDR3 length is 16 residues. The V and J ends lost 1 base and 6 bases respectively, with 15 bases between them. The chain's CDR3 is CASSLGALGGAGELFF. The DNA for the CDR3 is TGTGCCAGCAGCTTAGGCGCCCTGGGTGGGGCCGGGGAGCTGTTTTTT.

This chain joins TRBV5-1 and TRBJ2-1, with D possibly matching TRBD2 (6 bases). The V end was cut by 0 bases, the J end by 9 bases, with 13 bases between. The CDR3 is 14 amino acids. Germline CDR1 SGHRS, CDR2 YFSETQ. For the CDR3, the DNA is TGCGCCAGCAGCTTGGCGGAGGGCAGTGGTGAGCAGTTCTTC. It encodes CASSLAEGSGEQFF.

In this sample, this clonotype turned up once. The gene calls are TRBV19 and TRBJ2-7; the match to TRBD2 covers 12 bases. J gave up 4 bases and V 3 bases, and 4 bases lay outside the gene matches. The CDR3 totals 15 residues. Per the germline V gene, CDR1 is LNHDA and CDR2 is SQIVND (reference sequence). Here the CDR3 DNA reads TGTGCCAGTAGTATGTCCGGGACTAGCGGGTACGAGCAGTACTTC. Amino acid sequence: CASSMSGTSGYEQYF.

In its sample, this clonotype was seen once. V is TRBV20-1 and J is TRBJ1-1; D gene ambiguous. The germline V gene has CDR1 DFQATT and CDR2 SNEGSKA (reference sequence). This CDR3 spans 13 amino acids. Between the trimmed V and J ends, which lost 5 bases and 1 base, there was a span of 11 bases. CDR3 sequence: CSAPVGSNTEAFF. The CDR3 nucleotides read TGCAGTGCTCCGGTAGGGTCGAACACTGAAGCTTTCTTT.

This clonotype was observed a handful of times. The chain couples TRBV12-3 or TRBV12-4 to TRBJ1-2; D may be TRBD1 (6 bases). V was shortened by 2 bases and J by 8 bases, with 15 bases between the two germline ends. The CDR3 contains 14 residues. CDR3 loop: CASSLKRGLLGYTF. The CDR3 DNA sequence: TGTGCCAGCAGTTTAAAGAGGGGGTTGCTCGGCTACACCTTC.

The CDR3, as DNA: TGTGCCAGCAGCTTAGATCTAGCGGGGATATCCTACAATGAGCAGTTCTTC. Residues: CASSLDLAGISYNEQFF. The chain carries TRBV7-9 and TRBJ2-1; 9 bases are shared with TRBD2. The CDR3 length is 17 residues. V shed 1 base, J shed 1 base, and the junction held 5 bases outside the gene matches. CDR1 is SEHNR and CDR2 is FQNEAQ in the germline V gene (reference sequence).

The V call is TRBV2, the J call TRBJ1-5; possible D gene TRBD1, 5 bases. This CDR3 has 14 residues. V lost 6 bases, J lost 3 bases, and 12 bases lay in between. Germline values: CDR1 SNHLY, CDR2 FYNNEI. CDR3 nucleotide sequence: TGTGCCAGCAGCCGAGACAGCGTCAATCAGCCCCAGCATTTT. Protein sequence: CASSRDSVNQPQHF. Using reference TRBV2 and TRBJ1-5 for the parts outside the CDR3, the full variable domain is EPEVTQTPSHQVTQMGQEVILRCVPISNHLYFYWYRQILGQKVEFLVSFYNNEISEKSEIFDDQFSVERPDGSNFTLKIRSTKLEDSAMYFCASSRDSVNQPQHFGDGTRLSIL.

This clonotype was detected ten times or more. The chain couples TRBV3-1 to TRBJ2-5; the match to TRBD2 covers 10 bases. CDR1 LGHDT and CDR2 YNNKEL come from the germline V gene (reference sequence). V was clipped by 4 bases and J by 11 bases; unmatched bases: 10. The CDR3 length is 14 residues. The CDR3 DNA sequence: TGTGCCAGCAGCCCTCCATCTAGCGGGGGAACTCAGTACTTC. It yields the protein CASSPPSSGGTQYF.

This chain uses TRBV27 with TRBJ2-7; a possible D gene is TRBD2 (5 bases). With 4 bases removed from V and 7 bases from J, the gap between germline ends came to 20 bases. CDR1 and CDR2 (germline): MNHEY, SMNVEV (reference sequence). CDR3 length: 15 residues. The DNA of the CDR3 is TGTGCCAGCAGTTCCCCCCAAGCGGCTTACTGGGAGCAGTACTTC. Protein product: CASSSPQAAYWEQYF.

The V gene is TRBV11-3, the J gene TRBJ2-2, with 9 bases fitting TRBD1. Trimming at V came to 3 bases and at J to 4 bases, leaving 3 bases not matched to a gene. This CDR3 comprises 15 residues. Germline CDR1 is SGHNT and CDR2 is YENEEA. The CDR3 DNA is TGTGCCAGCAGCTTCGGGACAGGGTCCACCGGGGAGCTGTTTTTT. It is translated as CASSFGTGSTGELFF.

This clonotype showed up just a few times. The DNA for the CDR3 is TGTGCCAGCAGCTCGGGACAGACCACAGATACGCAGTATTTT. Translating it yields CASSSGQTTDTQYF. V and J are TRBV7-3 and TRBJ2-3, with TRBD1 matching over 7 bases. CDR1 is SGHTA, CDR2 FQGTGA, per germline. The CDR3 covers 14 residues. J lost 2 bases, V lost 4 bases, and 3 bases had no gene match.

The chain uses TRBV18 and TRBJ1-3; D not certain. V lost 4 bases and J lost 0, with 16 bases in between. CDR1 is KGHSH, CDR2 LQKENI, per germline. The CDR3 has 17 amino acids. The CDR3 DNA follows: TGTGCCAGCTCACAAATGGTAGCGGCGGCCTCTGGAAACACCATATATTTT. It translates to CASSQMVAAASGNTIYF.

V is TRBV7-8 and J is TRBJ2-4; TRBD2 agrees at 9 bases. From germline, CDR1 is SGHVS and CDR2 FQNEAQ. V lost 2 bases and J lost 0; bases outside the gene matches: 11. The CDR3 extends over 19 amino acids. CDR3 nucleotides: TGTGCCAGCAGCTTAAGGACGCCCGAGCGGGGGGAAGCCAAAAACATTCAGTACTTC. Translating gives CASSLRTPERGEAKNIQYF.

This clonotype was recorded a few times. The V call is TRBV4-1, the J call TRBJ1-4; TRBD1 aligns across 7 bases. Germline values: CDR1 MGHRA, CDR2 YSYEKL. V lost 4 bases and J lost 5; bases outside the gene matches: 13. The CDR3 has 17 amino acids. CDR3 protein: CASSLGSLQGENEKLFF. CDR3 nucleotide sequence: TGCGCCAGCAGCCTGGGGAGTCTTCAGGGGGAAAATGAAAAACTGTTTTTT.

The chain recombines TRBV4-2 with TRBJ2-1; unclear D gene. Germline CDR1 LGHNA, CDR2 YNFKEQ. CDR3 length: 13 amino acids. Trimming cost V 0 bases and J 9 bases, with 9 bases left between them. The CDR3 protein is CASSQEIVLEQFF. In DNA form, the CDR3 reads TGTGCCAGCAGCCAAGAGATAGTTCTTGAGCAGTTCTTC.